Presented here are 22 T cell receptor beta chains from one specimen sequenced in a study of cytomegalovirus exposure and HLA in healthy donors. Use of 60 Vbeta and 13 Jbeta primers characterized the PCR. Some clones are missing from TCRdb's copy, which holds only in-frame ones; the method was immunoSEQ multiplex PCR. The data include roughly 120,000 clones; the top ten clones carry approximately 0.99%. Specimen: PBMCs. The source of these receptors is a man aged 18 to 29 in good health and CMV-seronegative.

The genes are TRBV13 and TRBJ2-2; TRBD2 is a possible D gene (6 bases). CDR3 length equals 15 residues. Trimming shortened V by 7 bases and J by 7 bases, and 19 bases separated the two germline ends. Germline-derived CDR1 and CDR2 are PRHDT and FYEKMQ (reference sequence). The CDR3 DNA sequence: TGTGCCAGCAAAAACGGCGGGACTTTTGGCGGGGAGCTGTTTTTT. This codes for CASKNGGTFGGELFF. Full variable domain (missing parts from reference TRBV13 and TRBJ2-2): AAGVIQSPRHLIKEKRETATLKCYPIPRHDTVYWYQQGPGQDPQFLISFYEKMQSDKGSIPDRFSAQQFSDYHSELNMSSLELGDSALYFCASKNGGTFGGELFFGEGSRLTVL.

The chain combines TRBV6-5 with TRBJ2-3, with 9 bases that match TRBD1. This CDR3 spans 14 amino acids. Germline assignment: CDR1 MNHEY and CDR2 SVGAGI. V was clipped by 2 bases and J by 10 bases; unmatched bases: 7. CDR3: CASSYQTGGRAQYF. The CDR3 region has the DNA TGTGCCAGCAGTTACCAGACAGGGGGTCGGGCGCAGTATTTT.

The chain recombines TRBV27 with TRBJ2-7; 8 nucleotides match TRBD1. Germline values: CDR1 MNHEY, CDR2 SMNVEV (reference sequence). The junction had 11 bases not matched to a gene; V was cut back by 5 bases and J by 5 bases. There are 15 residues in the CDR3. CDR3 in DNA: TGTGCCAGCAGTCTACTTGGGACAGGAACCGACGAGCAGTACTTC. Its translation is CASSLLGTGTDEQYF.

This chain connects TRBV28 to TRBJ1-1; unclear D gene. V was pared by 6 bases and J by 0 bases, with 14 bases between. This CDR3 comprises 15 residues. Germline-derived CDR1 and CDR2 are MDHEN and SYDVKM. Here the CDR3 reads CASSVTQALNTEAFF. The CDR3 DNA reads TGTGCCAGCAGCGTGACCCAGGCTTTGAACACTGAAGCTTTCTTT.

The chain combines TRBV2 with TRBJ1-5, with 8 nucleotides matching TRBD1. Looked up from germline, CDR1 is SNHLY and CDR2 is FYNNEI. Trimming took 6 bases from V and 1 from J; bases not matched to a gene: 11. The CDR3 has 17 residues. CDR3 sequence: CASSPGQGTISNQPQHF. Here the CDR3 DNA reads TGTGCCAGCAGCCCAGGACAGGGTACGATAAGCAATCAGCCCCAGCATTTT.

The CDR3 loop reads CASVDRPDGNTIYF. The CDR3 region has the DNA TGCGCCAGTGTGGACAGGCCGGACGGAAACACCATATATTTT. This chain joins TRBV5-1 and TRBJ1-3; 7 positions agree with TRBD1. Germline V gene sequence: CDR1 SGHRS, CDR2 YFSETQ. CDR3 length: 14 residues. The trim removed 8 bases at V and 4 bases at J, leaving 9 bases unmatched.

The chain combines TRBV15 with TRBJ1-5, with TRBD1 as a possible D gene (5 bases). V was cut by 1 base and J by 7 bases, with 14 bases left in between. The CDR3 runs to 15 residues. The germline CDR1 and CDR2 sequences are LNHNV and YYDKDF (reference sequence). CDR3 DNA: TGTGCCACCAGCAGAGTGGGGGGGTTTGGCCAGCCCCAGCATTTT. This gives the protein CATSRVGGFGQPQHF.

As DNA, the CDR3 is TGTGCCAGCAGTGAATTTGGACAGGCGCTTACCCACAATGAGCAGTTCTTC. Protein product: CASSEFGQALTHNEQFF. The V and J genes are TRBV25-1 and TRBJ2-1, with TRBD1 identical over 7 bases. The germline V gene encodes CDR1 MGHDK and CDR2 SYGVNS. J lost 5 bases, V lost 1 base, and 11 bases had no gene match. The CDR3 spans 17 residues.

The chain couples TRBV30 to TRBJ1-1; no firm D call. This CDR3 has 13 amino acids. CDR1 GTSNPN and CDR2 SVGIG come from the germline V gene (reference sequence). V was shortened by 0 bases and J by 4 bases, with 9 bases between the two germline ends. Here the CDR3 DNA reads TGTGCCTGGAGTGTAGGTGGGCGCACTGAAGCTTTCTTT. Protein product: CAWSVGGRTEAFF.

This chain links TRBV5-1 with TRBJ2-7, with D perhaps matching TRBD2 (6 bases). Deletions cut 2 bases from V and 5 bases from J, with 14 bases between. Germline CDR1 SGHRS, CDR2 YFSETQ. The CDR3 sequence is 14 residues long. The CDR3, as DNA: TGCGCCAGCAGCTTTTCGGGGGTCGCCCACGAGCAGTACTTC. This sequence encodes CASSFSGVAHEQYF.

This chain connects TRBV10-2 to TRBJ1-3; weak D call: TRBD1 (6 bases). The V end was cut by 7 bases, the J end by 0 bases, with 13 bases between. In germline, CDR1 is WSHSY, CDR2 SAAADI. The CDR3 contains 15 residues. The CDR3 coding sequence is TGCGCCAGCAAGGGACAATCAGACTCTGGAAACACCATATATTTT. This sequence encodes CASKGQSDSGNTIYF.

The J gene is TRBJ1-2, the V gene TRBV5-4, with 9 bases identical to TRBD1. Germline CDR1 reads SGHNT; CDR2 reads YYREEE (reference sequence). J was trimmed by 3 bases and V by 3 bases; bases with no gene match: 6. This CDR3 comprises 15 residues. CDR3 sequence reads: CASSSNRGLDYGYTF. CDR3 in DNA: TGTGCCAGCAGCTCAAACAGGGGGCTTGACTATGGCTACACCTTC.

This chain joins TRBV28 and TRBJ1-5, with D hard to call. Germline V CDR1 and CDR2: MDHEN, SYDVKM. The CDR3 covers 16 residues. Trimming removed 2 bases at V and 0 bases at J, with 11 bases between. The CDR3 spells CASSLAGSNSNQPQHF. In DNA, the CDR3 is TGTGCCAGCAGTTTAGCGGGGTCAAATAGCAATCAGCCCCAGCATTTT.

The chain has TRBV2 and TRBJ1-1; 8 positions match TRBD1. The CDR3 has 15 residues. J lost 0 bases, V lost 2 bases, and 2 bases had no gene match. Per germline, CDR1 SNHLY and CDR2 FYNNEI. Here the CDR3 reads CASSEMGQVNTEAFF. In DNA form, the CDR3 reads TGTGCCAGCAGTGAAATGGGACAGGTGAACACTGAAGCTTTCTTT.

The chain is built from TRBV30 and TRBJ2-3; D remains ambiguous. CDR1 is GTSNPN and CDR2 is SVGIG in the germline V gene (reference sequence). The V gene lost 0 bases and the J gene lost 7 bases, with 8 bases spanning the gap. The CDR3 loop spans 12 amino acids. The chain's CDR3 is CAWSVSFYTQYF. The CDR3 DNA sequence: TGTGCCTGGAGTGTGTCTTTCTATACGCAGTATTTT. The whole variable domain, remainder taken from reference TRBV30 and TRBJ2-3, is SQTIHQWPATLVQPVGSPLSLECTVEGTSNPNLYWYRQAAGRGLQLLFYSVGIGQISSEVPQNLSASRPQDRQFILSSKKLLLSDSGFYLCAWSVSFYTQYFGPGTRLTVL.

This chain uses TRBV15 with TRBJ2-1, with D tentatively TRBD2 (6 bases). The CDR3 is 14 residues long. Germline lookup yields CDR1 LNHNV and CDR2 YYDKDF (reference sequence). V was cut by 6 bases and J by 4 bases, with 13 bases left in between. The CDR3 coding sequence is TGTGCCACCAGAGCACGGGAGCCATACAATGAGCAGTTCTTC. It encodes CATRAREPYNEQFF.

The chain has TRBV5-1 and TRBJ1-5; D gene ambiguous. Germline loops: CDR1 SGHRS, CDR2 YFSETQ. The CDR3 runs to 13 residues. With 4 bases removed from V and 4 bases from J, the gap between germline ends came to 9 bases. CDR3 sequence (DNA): TGCGCCAGCAGCCTTACAGCAAATCAGCCCCAGCATTTT. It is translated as CASSLTANQPQHF. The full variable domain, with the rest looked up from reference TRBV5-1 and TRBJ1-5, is KAGVTQTPRYLIKTRGQQVTLSCSPISGHRSVSWYQQTPGQGLQFLFEYFSETQRNKGNFPGRFSGRQFSNSRSEMNVSTLELGDSALYLCASSLTANQPQHFGDGTRLSIL.

The CDR3 coding sequence is TGTGCCAGCAGTTTAGGGGGTTTTGGGACTAGCGGGAGACCCGCCTACAATGAGCAGTTCTTC. Protein: CASSLGGFGTSGRPAYNEQFF. The V and J genes are TRBV27 and TRBJ2-1, with TRBD2 identical over 14 bases. V trimming: 2 bases; J trimming: 2 bases; junction bases outside the gene matches: 14. Per germline, CDR1 MNHEY and CDR2 SMNVEV (reference sequence). The CDR3 runs 21 residues.

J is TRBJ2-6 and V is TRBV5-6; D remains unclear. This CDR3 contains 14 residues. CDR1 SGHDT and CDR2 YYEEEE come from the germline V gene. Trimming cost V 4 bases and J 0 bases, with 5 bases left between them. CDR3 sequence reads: CASSPSSGANVLTF. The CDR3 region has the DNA TGTGCCAGCAGCCCTAGCTCTGGGGCCAACGTCCTGACTTTC.

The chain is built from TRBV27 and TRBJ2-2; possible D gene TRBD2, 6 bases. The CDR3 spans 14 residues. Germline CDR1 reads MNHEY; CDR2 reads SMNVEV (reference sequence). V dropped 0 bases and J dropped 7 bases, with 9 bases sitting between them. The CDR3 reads CASSLSSGVGELFF. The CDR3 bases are TGTGCCAGCAGTTTATCTTCGGGGGTCGGGGAGCTGTTTTTT.

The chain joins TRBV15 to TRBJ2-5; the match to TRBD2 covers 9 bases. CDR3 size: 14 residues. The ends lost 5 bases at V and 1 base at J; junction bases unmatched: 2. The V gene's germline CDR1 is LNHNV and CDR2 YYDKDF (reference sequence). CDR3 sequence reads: CATSGLAIQETQYF. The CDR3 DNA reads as TGTGCCACCAGCGGACTAGCGATCCAAGAGACCCAGTACTTC.

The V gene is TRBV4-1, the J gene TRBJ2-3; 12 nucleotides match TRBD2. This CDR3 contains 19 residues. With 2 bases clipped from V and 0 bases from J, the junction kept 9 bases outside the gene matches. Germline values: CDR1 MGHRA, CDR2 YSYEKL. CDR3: CASSQFFPLAGGSTDTQYF. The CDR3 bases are TGCGCCAGCAGCCAATTTTTTCCCCTAGCGGGGGGGAGCACAGATACGCAGTATTTT.